This T cell receptor (beta chain) comes out of a study of T cell responses to AZD1222 COVID-19 vaccine. Germline V lookup: CDR1 SGHAT, CDR2 FQDESV (reference sequence). V trimming: 5 bases; J trimming: 5 bases; junction bases outside the gene matches: 10. This CDR3 spans 15 amino acids. Libraries were prepared by immunoSEQ multiplex PCR; TCRdb keeps only in-frame clonotypes and omits some of them. The sample has 190,000 or so clones, 88% seen once; the top ten hold roughly a quarter. The TCR was taken from an adult who received the AZD1222 COVID-19 vaccine. The sequenced sample was peripheral blood, obtained 28 days after the second AZD1222 dose. The gene calls are TRBV11-1 and TRBJ2-5; 8 bases match TRBD1. The CDR3 nucleotides read TGTGCCAGCAGCCCCGGACAGGGCGTCGGGGAGACCCAGTACTTC. This codes for CASSPGQGVGETQYF.